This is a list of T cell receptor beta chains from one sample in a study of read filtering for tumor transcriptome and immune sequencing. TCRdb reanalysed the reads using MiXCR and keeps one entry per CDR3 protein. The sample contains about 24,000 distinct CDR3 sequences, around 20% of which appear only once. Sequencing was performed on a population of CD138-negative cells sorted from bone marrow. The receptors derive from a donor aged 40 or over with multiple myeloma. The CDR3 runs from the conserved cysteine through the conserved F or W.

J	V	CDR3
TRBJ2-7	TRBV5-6	CASSRLAGAHEQYF
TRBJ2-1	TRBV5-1	CASSPRAYNEQFF
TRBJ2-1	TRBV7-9	CASSLALASASSYNEQFF
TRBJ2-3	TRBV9	CASSVERGSSTDTQYF
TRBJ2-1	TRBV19	CAGSIEAAGGPYNEQFF
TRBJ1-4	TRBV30	CAWSVGKKEKLFF
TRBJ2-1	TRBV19	CASSVAGTSGYNEQFF
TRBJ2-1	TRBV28	CASSRTGLKQFF
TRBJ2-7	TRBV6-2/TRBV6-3	CASSYPTSGSVTYEQYF
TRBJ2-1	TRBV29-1	CSVGGDSSYNEQFF
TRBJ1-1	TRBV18	CASSPATGNTEAFF
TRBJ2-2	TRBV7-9	CASSPTGANTGELFF
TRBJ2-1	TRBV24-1	CATSEAGTSRNEQFF
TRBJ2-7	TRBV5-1	CASSTPTGAHEQYF
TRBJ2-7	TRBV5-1	CASGSQSSYEQYF
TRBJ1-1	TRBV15	CATSRDLGPYEQHF
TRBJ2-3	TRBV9	CASSEGAAGTDTQYF
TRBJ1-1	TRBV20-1	CSAGGGARVTEAFF
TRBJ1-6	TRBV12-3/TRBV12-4	CASSPKLGNSPLHF
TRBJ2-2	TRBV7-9	CASSEVDRTNTGELFF
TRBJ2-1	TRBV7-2	CASSTKGGSPYNEQFF
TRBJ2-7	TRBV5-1	CASSHSQTSSYEQYF
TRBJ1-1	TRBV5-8	CASSLVEAFF
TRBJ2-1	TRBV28	CASSPPGTSANNEQFF
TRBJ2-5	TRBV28	CASSFSRLAGRGETQYF
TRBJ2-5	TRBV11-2	CASSLISQKETQYF
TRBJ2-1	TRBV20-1	CSARRWRTTFGNEQFF
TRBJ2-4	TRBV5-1	CASSLEGLVKNIQYF